These T cell receptor beta chains were read from a single sample in a study of T cells in tumors after PD-1 blockade. Clones were read by immunoSEQ multiplex PCR, and TCRdb kept only the in-frame ones, dropping some. Among some 3,900 clones, about three fifths were seen once, and the ten largest hold roughly two thirds. Sample: tumor tissue, taken after anti-PD-1 treatment. Source of these receptors: a human donor with cutaneous squamous cell carcinoma. The CDR3 runs from the conserved cysteine through the conserved F or W. The D gene is left open where the match is weak. Size values are once, few and many counts, or a class for expanded clones, and some rows have none.

abundance: few
v_gene: TRBV7-9
d_gene: .
j_gene: TRBJ2-5
CDR3aa: CASSLIGSETQYF
CDR3nt: TGTGCCAGCAGCTTAATCGGGTCGGAGACCCAGTACTTC

abundance: .
v_gene: TRBV20-1
d_gene: .
j_gene: TRBJ1-2
CDR3aa: CSATAPGGNTF
CDR3nt: TGCAGTGCTACCGCTCCGGGGGGGAACACCTTC

abundance: .
v_gene: TRBV10-3
d_gene: TRBD2
j_gene: TRBJ2-3
CDR3aa: CAISDGASGGARRDTQYF
CDR3nt: TGTGCCATCAGTGATGGGGCTAGCGGGGGGGCCAGGAGAGATACGCAGTATTTT

abundance: few
v_gene: TRBV7-9
d_gene: TRBD2
j_gene: TRBJ2-7
CDR3aa: CASSFGTSGGEQYF
CDR3nt: TGTGCCAGCAGCTTCGGGACTAGTGGTGGCGAGCAGTACTTC

abundance: .
v_gene: TRBV30
d_gene: .
j_gene: TRBJ2-7
CDR3aa: CAWSGLVGYEQYF
CDR3nt: TGTGCCTGGAGTGGCCTAGTAGGTTACGAGCAGTACTTC

abundance: .
v_gene: TRBV27
d_gene: TRBD1
j_gene: TRBJ1-5
CDR3aa: CASSLSARGHDQPQHF
CDR3nt: TGTGCCAGCAGTTTATCCGCCAGGGGGCACGATCAGCCCCAGCATTTT

abundance: .
v_gene: TRBV13
d_gene: .
j_gene: TRBJ2-5
CDR3aa: CASSLGRSSQETQYF
CDR3nt: TGTGCCAGCAGCTTAGGAAGGAGCTCTCAAGAGACCCAGTACTTC

abundance: .
v_gene: TRBV27
d_gene: .
j_gene: TRBJ2-3
CDR3aa: CASKEGSGARTDTQYF
CDR3nt: TGTGCCAGCAAAGAAGGGTCAGGGGCTCGCACAGATACGCAGTATTTT

abundance: .
v_gene: TRBV28
d_gene: .
j_gene: TRBJ2-2
CDR3aa: CASSPGGMNTGELFF
CDR3nt: TGTGCCAGCAGCCCCGGGGGTATGAACACCGGGGAGCTGTTTTTT

abundance: .
v_gene: TRBV7-9
d_gene: TRBD1
j_gene: TRBJ2-7
CDR3aa: CASSFGQGAHEQYF
CDR3nt: TGTGCCAGCAGCTTCGGACAGGGGGCCCACGAGCAGTACTTC

abundance: .
v_gene: TRBV19
d_gene: .
j_gene: TRBJ1-3
CDR3aa: CASSPSGSSGNTIYF
CDR3nt: TGTGCCAGTAGTCCCTCGGGAAGCTCTGGAAACACCATATATTTT

abundance: .
v_gene: TRBV5-1
d_gene: TRBD1
j_gene: TRBJ2-7
CDR3aa: CASSAQGYEQYF
CDR3nt: TGCGCCAGCAGCGCACAGGGGTACGAGCAGTACTTC

abundance: .
v_gene: TRBV21-1
d_gene: .
j_gene: TRBJ2-2
CDR3aa: CASRTSGGRGTGELFF
CDR3nt: TGTGCCAGCAGGACTAGCGGGGGCCGGGGCACCGGGGAGCTGTTTTTT

abundance: .
v_gene: TRBV9
d_gene: TRBD2
j_gene: TRBJ2-3
CDR3aa: CASSTGLAGPTDTQYF
CDR3nt: TGTGCCAGCAGCACGGGACTAGCGGGTCCCACAGATACGCAGTATTTT

abundance: .
v_gene: TRBV11-2
d_gene: .
j_gene: TRBJ2-3
CDR3aa: CASSLPDTQYF
CDR3nt: TGTGCCAGCAGCTTACCAGATACGCAGTATTTT

abundance: few
v_gene: TRBV7-8
d_gene: .
j_gene: TRBJ1-1
CDR3aa: CASSFMDMNTEAFF
CDR3nt: TGTGCCAGCAGCTTTATGGACATGAACACTGAAGCTTTCTTT

abundance: .
v_gene: TRBV18
d_gene: .
j_gene: TRBJ1-6
CDR3aa: CASSLGDGSSYNSPLHF
CDR3nt: TGTGCCAGCTCACTGGGCGACGGTAGCTCCTATAATTCACCCCTCCACTTT

abundance: .
v_gene: TRBV6-1
d_gene: .
j_gene: TRBJ1-1
CDR3aa: CASSEWAGAAMNTEAFF
CDR3nt: TGTGCCAGCAGTGAATGGGCAGGGGCTGCTATGAACACTGAAGCTTTCTTT

abundance: .
v_gene: TRBV24-1
d_gene: .
j_gene: TRBJ2-1
CDR3aa: CATSDSDRYNNEQFF
CDR3nt: TGTGCCACCAGTGATTCCGACAGGTACAACAATGAGCAGTTCTTC

abundance: .
v_gene: TRBV21-1
d_gene: .
j_gene: TRBJ1-5
CDR3aa: CASSKLGRGESNQPQHF
CDR3nt: TGTGCCAGCAGCAAACTTGGCAGGGGGGAGAGCAATCAGCCCCAGCATTTT

abundance: .
v_gene: TRBV10-2
d_gene: TRBD1
j_gene: TRBJ1-5
CDR3aa: CASSESTGDEPQHF
CDR3nt: TGCGCCAGCAGTGAGTCGACAGGGGATGAGCCCCAGCATTTT

abundance: .
v_gene: TRBV5-4
d_gene: TRBD1
j_gene: TRBJ1-3
CDR3aa: CASSPRQGGSGNTIYF
CDR3nt: TGTGCCAGCAGCCCGCGACAGGGAGGGAGTGGAAACACCATATATTTT

abundance: once
v_gene: TRBV9
d_gene: TRBD1
j_gene: TRBJ1-3
CDR3aa: CASTPGTASGNTIYF
CDR3nt: TGTGCCAGCACCCCCGGGACAGCCTCTGGAAACACCATATATTTT

abundance: .
v_gene: TRBV30
d_gene: .
j_gene: TRBJ2-3
CDR3aa: CAWITNTSTDTQYF
CDR3nt: TGTGCCTGGATCACTAATACTAGCACAGATACGCAGTATTTT

abundance: .
v_gene: TRBV3-1/TRBV3-2
d_gene: .
j_gene: TRBJ2-7
CDR3aa: CASSQGAGLLSSYEQYF
CDR3nt: TGTGCCAGCAGCCAAGGGGCGGGACTCTTGAGCTCCTACGAGCAGTACTTC

abundance: .
v_gene: TRBV11-2
d_gene: .
j_gene: TRBJ2-3
CDR3aa: CASSLDLVGTDTQYF
CDR3nt: TGTGCCAGCAGCTTAGACCTCGTAGGCACAGATACGCAGTATTTT

abundance: .
v_gene: TRBV9
d_gene: TRBD1
j_gene: TRBJ1-2
CDR3aa: CASSATGAEGYGYTF
CDR3nt: TGTGCCAGCAGCGCTACAGGGGCTGAGGGGTATGGCTACACCTTC

abundance: few
v_gene: TRBV28
d_gene: .
j_gene: TRBJ1-1
CDR3aa: CASSHGGTEAFF
CDR3nt: TGTGCCAGCAGTCATGGGGGCACTGAAGCTTTCTTT

abundance: .
v_gene: TRBV4-1
d_gene: TRBD1
j_gene: TRBJ2-7
CDR3aa: CASSRSYGQDAYEQYF
CDR3nt: TGCGCCAGCAGCCGGTCATACGGACAGGACGCCTACGAACAGTACTTC

abundance: few
v_gene: TRBV7-3
d_gene: .
j_gene: TRBJ2-7
CDR3aa: CASSSGNSYEQYF
CDR3nt: TGTGCCAGCAGCTCAGGGAACTCCTACGAGCAGTACTTC

abundance: few
v_gene: TRBV7-9
d_gene: .
j_gene: TRBJ1-2
CDR3aa: CASSSAMNKGYTF
CDR3nt: TGTGCCAGCAGTTCTGCTATGAACAAGGGCTACACCTTC

abundance: .
v_gene: TRBV11-3
d_gene: .
j_gene: TRBJ2-1
CDR3aa: CASSLDGPSGNEQFF
CDR3nt: TGTGCCAGCAGCTTAGATGGTCCCAGTGGCAATGAGCAGTTCTTC

abundance: .
v_gene: TRBV7-2
d_gene: TRBD1
j_gene: TRBJ1-1
CDR3aa: CASSLAGGVRTEAFF
CDR3nt: TGTGCCAGCAGCTTAGCAGGGGGCGTTCGCACTGAAGCTTTCTTT

abundance: .
v_gene: TRBV10-3
d_gene: .
j_gene: TRBJ2-3
CDR3aa: CAISRGLDTQYF
CDR3nt: TGTGCCATCAGCAGGGGTTTGGATACGCAGTATTTT

abundance: few
v_gene: TRBV12-5
d_gene: .
j_gene: TRBJ1-6
CDR3aa: CASVATAGGSPLHF
CDR3nt: TGTGCTAGTGTCGCGACAGCCGGAGGTTCACCCCTCCACTTT

abundance: .
v_gene: TRBV27
d_gene: TRBD1
j_gene: TRBJ2-3
CDR3aa: CASRGQGLNTQYF
CDR3nt: TGTGCCAGCAGGGGACAGGGTTTAAATACGCAGTATTTT

abundance: once
v_gene: TRBV18
d_gene: .
j_gene: TRBJ2-3
CDR3aa: CASSPGTDTQYF
CDR3nt: TGTGCCAGCTCACCTGGGACAGATACGCAGTATTTT

abundance: .
v_gene: TRBV14
d_gene: .
j_gene: TRBJ1-6
CDR3aa: CASSPGIGGSYNSPLHF
CDR3nt: TGTGCCAGCAGCCCAGGGATAGGGGGTTCCTATAATTCACCCCTCCACTTT

abundance: .
v_gene: TRBV7-9
d_gene: .
j_gene: TRBJ2-7
CDR3aa: CASSSGDEQYF
CDR3nt: TGTGCCAGCAGCTCCGGGGACGAGCAGTACTTC

abundance: few
v_gene: TRBV5-1
d_gene: TRBD1
j_gene: TRBJ1-2
CDR3aa: CASSFSQGSYGYTF
CDR3nt: TGCGCCAGCAGCTTCTCACAGGGGAGCTATGGCTACACCTTC

abundance: medium-sized
v_gene: TRBV6-1
d_gene: .
j_gene: TRBJ1-6
CDR3aa: CASSEPGVGNSPLHF
CDR3nt: TGTGCCAGCAGTGAACCAGGGGTAGGGAATTCACCCCTCCACTTT